This is a list of T cell receptor beta chains from one sample in a study of shared clonotypes between healthy human individuals. This table comes from immunoSEQ multiplex PCR, and its TCRdb copy is limited to in-frame clones, with some not included. The data hold 950,000 to 1,100,000 clones, with around three quarters observed a single time. Sequencing used memory CD4+ T cells from PBMCs. Receptors were obtained from a man between 18 and 35 years old in good health. Some clones in this sample may be carry-over from other donors' samples. Each CDR3 is given with its conserved first and last residue. The order of the fields is V gene, CDR3 length, D gene, J gene, clone size, CDR3 protein, CDR3 DNA. A D gene is named only where the DNA matches it firmly. Not all rows give a size; the values are once, few, many and, for expanded clones, a class.

v_call: TRBV5-6; cdr3_length: 15; d_call: NA; j_call: TRBJ2-3; clone_size: NA; cdr3_aa: CASSLVRDSTDTQYF; cdr3_nt: TGTGCCAGCAGCTTGGTGCGGGACAGCACAGATACGCAGTATTTT
v_call: TRBV5-1; cdr3_length: 17; d_call: NA; j_call: TRBJ2-5; clone_size: few; cdr3_aa: CASSLGGQIINQETQYF; cdr3_nt: TGCGCCAGCAGCTTGGGGGGGCAGATTATCAACCAAGAGACCCAGTACTTC
v_call: TRBV28; cdr3_length: 15; d_call: NA; j_call: TRBJ2-6; clone_size: NA; cdr3_aa: CASSLSGSGANVLTF; cdr3_nt: TGTGCCAGCAGTTTATCCGGGTCTGGGGCCAACGTCCTGACTTTC
v_call: TRBV10-2; cdr3_length: 15; d_call: TRBD2; j_call: TRBJ2-7; clone_size: NA; cdr3_aa: CASSDLGLAVYEQYF; cdr3_nt: TGCGCCAGCAGTGACCTGGGACTAGCTGTCTACGAGCAGTACTTC
v_call: TRBV5-5; cdr3_length: 18; d_call: TRBD2; j_call: TRBJ2-5; clone_size: NA; cdr3_aa: CASSPIPPLREVPKTQYF; cdr3_nt: TGTGCCAGCAGCCCCATCCCTCCGCTGCGGGAGGTACCAAAGACCCAGTACTTC
v_call: TRBV19; cdr3_length: 16; d_call: NA; j_call: TRBJ1-5; clone_size: NA; cdr3_aa: CASSIPRQGGNQPQHF; cdr3_nt: TGTGCCAGTAGTATACCCCGCCAGGGTGGAAATCAGCCCCAGCATTTT
v_call: TRBV5-1; cdr3_length: 14; d_call: NA; j_call: TRBJ1-4; clone_size: many; cdr3_aa: CASSPTTTNEKLFF; cdr3_nt: TGCGCCAGCAGCCCTACGACAACTAATGAAAAACTGTTTTTT
v_call: TRBV25-1; cdr3_length: 14; d_call: TRBD1; j_call: TRBJ2-5; clone_size: NA; cdr3_aa: CASSDTTGVETQYF; cdr3_nt: TGTGCCAGCAGTGACACGACAGGGGTAGAGACCCAGTACTTC
v_call: TRBV5-6; cdr3_length: 16; d_call: NA; j_call: TRBJ2-7; clone_size: NA; cdr3_aa: CASSGSTGGRSYEQYF; cdr3_nt: TGTGCCAGCAGCGGTAGTACGGGGGGCCGCTCCTACGAGCAGTACTTC
v_call: TRBV5-1; cdr3_length: 14; d_call: NA; j_call: TRBJ1-2; clone_size: NA; cdr3_aa: CASSLAGEDYGYTF; cdr3_nt: TGCGCCAGCAGCTTGGCAGGGGAAGACTATGGCTACACCTTC
v_call: TRBV30; cdr3_length: 12; d_call: TRBD2; j_call: TRBJ2-5; clone_size: NA; cdr3_aa: CAWNWGGETQYF; cdr3_nt: TGTGCCTGGAATTGGGGGGGGGAGACCCAGTACTTC
v_call: TRBV10-3; cdr3_length: 14; d_call: NA; j_call: TRBJ2-3; clone_size: NA; cdr3_aa: CATQGGQSTDTQYF; cdr3_nt: TGTGCCACCCAAGGAGGACAAAGCACAGATACGCAGTATTTT
v_call: TRBV30; cdr3_length: 14; d_call: TRBD2; j_call: TRBJ2-4; clone_size: NA; cdr3_aa: CAWSVGGDVYIQYF; cdr3_nt: TGTGCCTGGAGTGTGGGGGGGGACGTGTACATTCAGTACTTC
v_call: TRBV28; cdr3_length: 15; d_call: NA; j_call: TRBJ2-5; clone_size: few; cdr3_aa: CASSGDLLRMETQYF; cdr3_nt: TGTGCCAGCAGTGGGGACCTACTAAGGATGGAGACCCAGTACTTC
v_call: TRBV6-1; cdr3_length: 16; d_call: NA; j_call: TRBJ2-7; clone_size: NA; cdr3_aa: CASSGVLSGRSYEQYF; cdr3_nt: TGTGCCAGCAGTGGGGTTCTTTCCGGGCGCTCCTACGAGCAGTACTTC